Presented here are 27 T cell receptor beta chains from one specimen sequenced in a study of regulatory T cells in long-lasting Graves disease. Arm-PCR with iRepertoire HTBI primers amplified the CDR3 regions for these TCR beta libraries. TCRdb re-called the multiplex PCR reads through MiXCR, storing one row per CDR3 protein. The sample has 250,000 to 400,000 distinct CDR3 sequences; under 20% are singletons. Time point in this sample: newly diagnosed GD, antithyroid drugs for less than 3 months. There was RNA extracted from PBMCs, and the TCR library was made from it. The sample here was peripheral blood mononuclear cells (PBMCs), taken at new diagnosis, from a patient treated with antithyroid drugs. These receptors all come from a female donor with Graves disease.

For this clonotype: The junction differs from germline at one of its ends, possibly a read error. CDR3 in amino acids: CAGSQEGLKGGYTF. The CDR3 DNA sequence: TGTGCCGGCAGCCAAGAGGGCCTAAAGGGAGGCTACACCTTC. This sequence joins TRBV3-1 and TRBJ1-2; D is uncertain. The CDR3 has 14 amino acids. The germline CDR1 and CDR2 sequences are LGHDT and YNNKEL (reference sequence).

The table lists this clonotype with many counts. This sequence joins TRBV11-3 and TRBJ2-5, with D perhaps being TRBD1 or TRBD2 (6 bases each). With 7 bases removed from V and 2 bases from J, the gap between germline ends came to 11 bases. The CDR3 is 13 residues long. CDR1 and CDR2 from the germline V gene are SGHNT and YENEEA. CDR3 coding DNA: TGTGCCAGCACCGGGGGCCCTCAAGAGACCCAGTACTTC. It translates to CASTGGPQETQYF.

About this clonotype itself: Being one base from a much bigger clone, this may be a read error. The chain recombines TRBV3-1 with TRBJ1-2; 9 bases align to TRBD1. Germline lookup yields CDR1 LGHDT and CDR2 YNNKEL (reference sequence). The CDR3 spans 12 residues. Trimming cost V 7 bases and J 7 bases; bases outside gene matches: 4. DNA of the CDR3: TGTGCCAGCATCGGACAGGGGACTGGCTACACCTTC. Protein sequence: CASIGQGTGYTF.

This clonotype showed up many times. The V call is TRBV6-1, the J call TRBJ2-1; 11 bases map to TRBD2. There are 16 residues in the CDR3. V shed 5 bases, J shed 8 bases, and the junction held 11 bases outside the gene matches. Germline CDR1 and CDR2: MNHNS and SASEGT. CDR3 DNA: TGTGCCAGCAGTATCCCGGGAACTAGCGGGAGTGATGAGCAGTTCTTC. This codes for CASSIPGTSGSDEQFF.

This clonotype was counted between two and nine times. The V and J genes are TRBV11-2 and TRBJ1-4; 8 nucleotides align to TRBD1. CDR1 is SGHAT and CDR2 is FQNNGV in the germline V gene. The length of the CDR3 is 15 residues. Trimming at V came to 5 bases and at J to 9 bases, leaving 11 bases not matched to a gene. CDR3 DNA sequence: TGTGCCAGCAGCCCGTTGGACAGGGAGGCCCAAAAACTGTTTTTT. Translated, it gives CASSPLDREAQKLFF.

This clonotype was seen many times. The chain links TRBV2 to TRBJ2-2; D unclear. The CDR3 spans 13 residues. Germline-derived CDR1 and CDR2 are SNHLY and FYNNEI. Trimming removed 2 bases at V and 8 bases at J, with 9 bases between. CDR3 loop: CASSERPAGELFF. DNA of the CDR3: TGTGCCAGCAGTGAAAGGCCCGCAGGGGAGCTGTTTTTT.

The rearrangement uses TRBV28 and TRBJ2-4; D is uncertain. The CDR3 is 13 residues long. V lost 5 bases to trimming and J lost 3 bases, with 8 bases between them. CDR1 and CDR2 (germline): MDHEN, SYDVKM. The CDR3 DNA follows: TGTGCCAGCAGTCGGACCGACAAAAACATTCAGTACTTC. Encoded protein: CASSRTDKNIQYF.

This clonotype was counted ten times or more. This rearrangement joins TRBV7-9 to TRBJ2-7, with 8 bases identical to TRBD2. The CDR3 is 17 amino acids. Trimming took 1 base from V and 0 from J; bases not matched to a gene: 8. Germline lookup yields CDR1 SEHNR and CDR2 FQNEAQ (reference sequence). The CDR3 region is CASSLDGLATNSYEQYF. In nucleotides, the CDR3 is TGTGCCAGCAGCTTAGACGGACTAGCCACAAACTCCTACGAGCAGTACTTC. The full variable domain, its missing parts supplied by reference TRBV7-9 and TRBJ2-7, is DTGVSQNPRHKITKRGQNVTFRCDPISEHNRLYWYRQTLGQGPEFLTYFQNEAQLEKSRLLSDRFSAERPKGSFSTLEIQRTEQGDSAMYLCASSLDGLATNSYEQYFGPGTRLTVT.

The table lists this clonotype with many counts. The chain has TRBV12-5 and TRBJ1-5, with 8 bases fitting TRBD1. V was clipped by 7 bases and J by 3 bases; unmatched bases: 11. CDR1 and CDR2 from the germline V gene are LGHNT and FRNRAP. This CDR3 has 16 amino acids. CDR3: CASVYAGTGINQPQHF. CDR3 DNA: TGTGCTAGTGTCTATGCCGGGACAGGTATCAATCAGCCCCAGCATTTT.

This clonotype was recorded only once. The junction and the germline gene differ at one end; a read error may be behind it. The chain carries TRBV3-1 and TRBJ2-2; 7 bases are shared with TRBD2. CDR1 and CDR2 (germline): LGHDT, YNNKEL (reference sequence). This CDR3 region has 14 residues. This CDR3 reads CASGGLPNTGELSF. Here the CDR3 DNA reads TGTGCCAGCGGGGGACTACCGAACACCGGGGAGCTGTCTTTT.

The rearrangement links TRBV15 to TRBJ2-7, with 8 bases lining up with TRBD2. The CDR3 totals 16 residues. Germline V lookup: CDR1 LNHNV, CDR2 YYDKDF (reference sequence). With 0 bases clipped from V and 3 bases from J, the junction kept 7 bases outside the gene matches. Here the CDR3 reads CATSRDRGGRSYEQYF. The CDR3 DNA reads as TGTGCCACCAGCAGAGATCGGGGGGGCAGGAGCTACGAGCAGTACTTC.

This clonotype was seen a handful of times. The rearrangement links TRBV6-8 to TRBJ1-1; 7 bases align to TRBD1. Germline V gives CDR1 MNHGY, CDR2 SAAAGT. CDR3 length: 14 residues. After removal of 4 bases from V and 1 base from J, the junction contained 3 bases not matched to a gene. The CDR3: CASSCGTANTEAFF. The CDR3 region has the DNA TGTGCCAGCAGTTGTGGGACAGCGAACACTGAAGCTTTCTTT.

This clonotype has a count of ten or more. The chain links TRBV6-1 to TRBJ2-7, with 11 bases that match TRBD1. This CDR3 is built from 14 residues. V dropped 4 bases and J dropped 1; count of bases not matched to a gene: 0. Germline V CDR1 and CDR2: MNHNS, SASEGT. The CDR3 region has the DNA TGTGCCAGCAGTGGGGACAGGGGGTCCTACGAGCAGTACTTC. Its protein product is CASSGDRGSYEQYF.

This clonotype has a count of ten or more. V gene TRBV3-1 combines with J gene TRBJ2-3; D gene ambiguous. The CDR3 sequence is 16 residues long. Looked up from germline, CDR1 is LGHDT and CDR2 is YNNKEL (reference sequence). V gave up 0 bases and J gave up 2 bases, with 12 bases separating them. The CDR3 DNA is TGTGCCAGCAGCCAAGATCGGTGGGAAAACACAGATACGCAGTATTTT. The encoded protein is CASSQDRWENTDTQYF.

This clonotype was detected ten times or more. CDR3 in DNA: TGTGCCACCTCGGATTTAGGCGGTTCTAGCACAGATACGCAGTATTTT. Its protein product is CATSDLGGSSTDTQYF. The genes are TRBV24-1 and TRBJ2-3, with no clear D. The germline V gene has CDR1 KGHDR and CDR2 SFDVKD. The V end was cut by 9 bases, the J end by 0 bases, with 18 bases between. The CDR3 extends over 16 amino acids.

This chain links TRBV9 with TRBJ1-1, with no clear D. This CDR3 contains 16 residues. V was trimmed by 0 bases and J by 1 base, leaving 13 bases between them. Germline values: CDR1 SGDLS, CDR2 YYNGEE. CDR3 amino acids: CASSVGPRVANTEAFF. The CDR3 region has the DNA TGTGCCAGCAGCGTAGGACCAAGAGTCGCGAACACTGAAGCTTTCTTT. Together with reference TRBV9 and TRBJ1-1, the CDR3 gives the full variable domain: DSGVTQTPKHLITATGQRVTLRCSPRSGDLSVYWYQQSLDQGLQFLIQYYNGEERAKGNILERFSAQQFPDLHSELNLSSLELGDSALYFCASSVGPRVANTEAFFGQGTRLTVV.

Ten or more counts support this clonotype. The chain couples TRBV5-1 to TRBJ2-3; D is perhaps TRBD2 (6 bases). The germline CDR1 and CDR2 sequences are SGHRS and YFSETQ. V lost 0 bases, J lost 2 bases, and 10 bases lay in between. The CDR3 totals 15 residues. Written as DNA, the CDR3 is TGCGCCAGCAGCTTGGCTAGCGCCCACACAGATACGCAGTATTTT. Translating it yields CASSLASAHTDTQYF.

This clonotype was observed many times. This chain joins TRBV5-1 and TRBJ2-5, with a possible D match to TRBD1 (5 bases). V was clipped by 0 bases and J by 1 base, with 7 bases between them. The CDR3 has 14 amino acids. Germline CDR1 SGHRS, CDR2 YFSETQ. The CDR3 is CASSLDRTQETQYF. For the CDR3, the DNA is TGCGCCAGCAGCTTGGACAGGACCCAAGAGACCCAGTACTTC.

On this clonotype: A much larger clone differs by one base, so this may be a read error. V gene TRBV11-3 combines with J gene TRBJ2-1, with D perhaps TRBD1 (6 bases). Germline values: CDR1 SGHNT, CDR2 YENEEA. V was clipped by 5 bases and J by 10 bases, with 18 bases between them. This CDR3 is built from 14 residues. The CDR3 coding sequence is TGTGCCAGCAGCCCCAGGGGTGTATCCTACGAGCAGTTCTTC. Protein: CASSPRGVSYEQFF.

In this sample, this clonotype turned up many times. The chain couples TRBV19 to TRBJ2-1; the match to TRBD2 covers 11 bases. V lost 2 bases, J lost 8 bases, and 8 bases stayed unmatched. Germline V gives CDR1 LNHDA, CDR2 SQIVND (reference sequence). This CDR3 is built from 16 residues. The CDR3 sequence is CASSISATSGSYEQFF. CDR3 bases: TGTGCCAGTAGTATAAGCGCTACTAGCGGGAGTTATGAGCAGTTCTTC.

V usage is TRBV7-9 and J usage is TRBJ2-5; D could derive from TRBD1 or TRBD2 (5 bases each). Trimming took off 0 bases at V and 2 bases at J, with 10 bases between the two ends. Germline values: CDR1 SEHNR, CDR2 FQNEAQ (reference sequence). The CDR3 loop spans 15 amino acids. The CDR3 DNA follows: TGTGCCAGCAGCTTAGCGAAGGGGACGCAAGAGACCCAGTACTTC. Translated: CASSLAKGTQETQYF.

This clonotype has a count of ten or more. This chain connects TRBV5-1 to TRBJ2-7; a possible D gene is TRBD1 (6 bases). The CDR3 sequence is 15 residues long. V shed 3 bases and J shed 2 bases, with 15 bases lying between them. Germline V gene sequence: CDR1 SGHRS, CDR2 YFSETQ. The chain's CDR3 is CASSSIIRDTYEQYF. In DNA form, the CDR3 reads TGCGCCAGCAGCTCGATAATCCGGGACACCTACGAGCAGTACTTC.

The gene calls are TRBV18 and TRBJ2-5; D unresolved. The CDR3 extends over 15 amino acids. V was shortened by 3 bases and J by 5 bases, with 16 bases between the two germline ends. The germline CDR1 and CDR2 sequences are KGHSH and LQKENI. The CDR3 nucleotides read TGTGCCAGCTCACCCCCTATGCTGGGCTTTGAGACCCAGTACTTC. It encodes CASSPPMLGFETQYF.

In this sample, this clonotype turned up many times. This chain uses TRBV10-3 with TRBJ2-2, with 9 bases matching TRBD1. Germline CDR1 and CDR2: ENHRY and SYGVKD. Trimming took 3 bases from V and 7 from J; bases not matched to a gene: 12. This CDR3 has 17 residues. CDR3 loop: CAISDPSGQGRVGELFF. In DNA form, the CDR3 reads TGTGCCATCAGTGACCCCTCAGGACAGGGGCGGGTCGGGGAGCTGTTTTTT.

Concerning this clonotype itself: Just one base apart from a much larger clone, this may be a read error. This rearrangement joins TRBV12-3 or TRBV12-4 to TRBJ2-5; 11 bases are a match to TRBD2. CDR3 length: 18 amino acids. Unmatched junction bases numbered 23, after V lost 6 bases and J lost 11 bases. The CDR3 bases are TGTGCCAGCAGCCCCCTAGCGGGAGGAAAGAGTTCCTACAATGAGCAGTACTTC. Its protein product is CASSPLAGGKSSYNEQYF.

This clonotype was seen many times. The chain combines TRBV4-2 with TRBJ2-7, with 7 positions matching TRBD1. With 3 bases clipped from V and 2 bases from J, the junction kept 7 bases outside the gene matches. The CDR3 sequence is 15 residues long. Per the germline V gene, CDR1 is LGHNA and CDR2 is YNFKEQ. The CDR3 DNA reads TGTGCCAGCAGCCACCCAGGGACAGCTACCTACGAGCAGTACTTC. It specifies CASSHPGTATYEQYF.

This clonotype was seen ten or more times. V and J are TRBV5-1 and TRBJ2-3; TRBD1 matches at 7 bases. Germline V gene lookup returns CDR1 SGHRS and CDR2 YFSETQ. Trimming at V came to 4 bases and at J to 1 base, leaving 9 bases not matched to a gene. The CDR3 runs 16 residues. The CDR3 loop is CASSLDRAGGTDTQYF. The CDR3 DNA reads TGCGCCAGCAGCCTCGACAGGGCGGGTGGCACAGATACGCAGTATTTT.